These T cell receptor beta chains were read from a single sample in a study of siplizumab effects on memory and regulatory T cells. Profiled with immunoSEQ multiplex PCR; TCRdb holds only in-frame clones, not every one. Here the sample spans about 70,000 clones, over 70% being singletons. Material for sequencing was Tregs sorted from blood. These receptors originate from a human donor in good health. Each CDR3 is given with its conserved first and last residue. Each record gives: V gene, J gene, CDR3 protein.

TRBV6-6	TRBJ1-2	CASAIDTSIYGYTF
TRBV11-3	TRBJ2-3	CASSLGPGWKGTDTQYF
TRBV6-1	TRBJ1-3	CASTDRVGNTIYF
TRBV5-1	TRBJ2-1	CASTQITGDNEQFF
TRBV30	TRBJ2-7	CAWSIAGGPSYEQYF
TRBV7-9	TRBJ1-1	CASREGPWVNTEAFF
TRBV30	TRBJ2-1	CAWSAPFYRTGKNEQFF
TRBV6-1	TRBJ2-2	CASSASKNTGELFF
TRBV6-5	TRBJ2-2	CASSYLGRGDTGELFF
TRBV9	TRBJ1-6	CASSQTSSYNSPLHF
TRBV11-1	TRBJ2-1	CASSLAGTSGKREQFF
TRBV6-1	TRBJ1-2	CASRGQADYGYTF
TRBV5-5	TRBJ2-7	CASSWGPSYEQYF
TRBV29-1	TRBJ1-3	CSVTGTFGNTIYF
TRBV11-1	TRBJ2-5	CASSFPGQETQYF
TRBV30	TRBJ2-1	CAWSNGVNNEQFF
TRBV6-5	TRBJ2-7	CASSYRFRVGYEQYF
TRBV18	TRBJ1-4	CASSPRTDNEKLFF
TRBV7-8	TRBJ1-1	CASSRQTEAFF
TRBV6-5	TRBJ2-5	CASGRGTETQYF
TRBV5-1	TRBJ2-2	CASSLLRLTASGELFF
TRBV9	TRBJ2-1	CASSVGRGRGYEQFF
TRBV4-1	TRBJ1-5	CASSQGWAGSKPQHF
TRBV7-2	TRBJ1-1	CASSFTPNTEAFF
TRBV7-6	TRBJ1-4	CASSRGGRNREKLFF
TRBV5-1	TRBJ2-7	CASSFLSSYEQYF
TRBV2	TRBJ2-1	CASSVRAGVGEQFF
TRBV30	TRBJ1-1	CAWTSGGNTEAFF
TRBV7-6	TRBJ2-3	CASSGGALSWTDTQYF
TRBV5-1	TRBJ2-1	CASNRGRHEQFF
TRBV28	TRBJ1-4	CASSDRGSLKLFF
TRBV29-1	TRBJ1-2	CSVQIGDEWGYTF
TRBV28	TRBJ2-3	CASSFRKTTRTDTQYF
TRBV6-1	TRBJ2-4	CASSARRGTTTLAKNIQYF
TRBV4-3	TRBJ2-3	CASSPGAGAFTDTQYF
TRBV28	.	CASSFPRGAGVTYEQYF
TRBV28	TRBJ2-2	CASSRPRAANTGELFF
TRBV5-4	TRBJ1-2	CASSSKSAGGYTF
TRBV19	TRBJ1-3	CASSAGASGNTIYF
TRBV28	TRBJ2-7	CASSSHRVGEQYF
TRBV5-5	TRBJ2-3	CASRQDRLAGVGDTQYF
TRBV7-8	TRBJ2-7	CASSYGLAGLMEQYF
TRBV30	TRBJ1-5	CAWSGGWGGNQPQHF
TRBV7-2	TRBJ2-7	CASSLEPSGSSEQYF
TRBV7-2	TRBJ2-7	CASSSQGIAGSEQYF
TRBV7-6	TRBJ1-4	CASSLGRHTKLFF
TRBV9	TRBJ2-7	CASSVAGLGGEQYF
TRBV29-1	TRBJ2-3	CSVEAGADTQYF
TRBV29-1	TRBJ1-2	CSVEYLGRPNYGYTF
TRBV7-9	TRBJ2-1	CASSLGRSYNEQFF
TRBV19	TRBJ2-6	CASTTRGVGANVLTF
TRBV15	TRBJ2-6	CATSRDKSSGANVLTF
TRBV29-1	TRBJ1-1	CSVSRQGNTEAFF
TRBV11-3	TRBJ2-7	CASMKGKGEQYF
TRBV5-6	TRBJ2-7	CASRSTGEGYEQYF